This TCR beta chain is from a study of identifying expanded T cells in peripheral blood. Whole-study results and caveats: Variance in clone template counts between approximately two-week samples significantly increased with total template count across all healthy donors. Differentially abundant clones: roughly 1.2 between replicates, about 15 at approximately 14 days, less than 20 at four.

During the collection period, no donor immune events like infections were recorded. Data came from immunoSEQ multiplex PCR; TCRdb stores just in-frame clones and leaves some out. Of about 90,000 clones in the sample, about 90% were seen once. Remarks on this clone: What it recognizes is unknown.

Material for sequencing was blood. The receptor comes from a person aged 18 to 75 in good health.

The CDR3 here is CASSSRERDEQFF. The DNA for the CDR3 is TGTGCCAGCAGCTCTCGCGAACGCGATGAGCAGTTCTTC. The gene calls are TRBV7-2 and TRBJ2-1, with D hard to call. V was pared by 4 bases and J by 8 bases, with 12 bases between. The CDR3 is 13 residues long. The germline CDR1 and CDR2 sequences are SGHTA and FQGNSA.